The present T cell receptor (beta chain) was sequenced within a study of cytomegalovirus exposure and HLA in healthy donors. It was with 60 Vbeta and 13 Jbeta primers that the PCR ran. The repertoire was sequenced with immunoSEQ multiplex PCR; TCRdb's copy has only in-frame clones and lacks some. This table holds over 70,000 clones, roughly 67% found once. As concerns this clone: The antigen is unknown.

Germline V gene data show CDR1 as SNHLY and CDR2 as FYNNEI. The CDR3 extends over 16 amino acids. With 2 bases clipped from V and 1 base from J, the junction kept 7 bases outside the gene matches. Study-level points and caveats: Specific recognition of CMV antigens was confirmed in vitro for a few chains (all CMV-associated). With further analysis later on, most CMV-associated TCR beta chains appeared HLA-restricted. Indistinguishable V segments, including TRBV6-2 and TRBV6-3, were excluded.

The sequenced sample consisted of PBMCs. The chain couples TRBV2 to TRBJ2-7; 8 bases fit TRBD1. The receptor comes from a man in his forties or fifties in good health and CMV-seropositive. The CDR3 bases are TGTGCCAGCAGTGAAACCTGGACAGGGAATTCCTACGAGCAGTACTTC. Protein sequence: CASSETWTGNSYEQYF.